This is a list of T cell receptor beta chains from one sample in a study of T cell responses to AZD1222 COVID-19 vaccine. Sequencing was performed with immunoSEQ multiplex PCR; in TCRdb, only in-frame clones are kept and a portion is missing. The sample records about 85,000 clones, 86% being singletons. The sample here was peripheral blood, taken on day 0 of AZD1222 vaccination. These receptors all come from an adult in good health. Each CDR3 is given with its conserved first and last residue. D genes are given only for firm matches. A row's size may be missing; if present it is once, few, many or a size class.

cdr3_aa cdr3_nt j_call d_call v_call clone_size
CASSSELTSTDTQYF TGCGCCAGCAGCTCGGAGCTTACAAGCACAGATACGCAGTATTTT TRBJ2-3 - TRBV5-1 -
CASSEAWTASEQYF TGTGCCAGCAGTGAAGCGTGGACAGCCTCCGAGCAGTACTTC TRBJ2-7 - TRBV2 -
CASSPGTVGNQPQHF TGTGCCAGCAGTCCCGGGACAGTCGGCAATCAGCCCCAGCATTTT TRBJ1-5 TRBD1 TRBV27 -
CASSDRVTEAFF TGTGCCAGCAGTGACAGGGTAACTGAAGCTTTCTTT TRBJ1-1 - TRBV6-1 -
CASSANIRSSYNEQFF TGTGCCAGCAGCGCCAACATCCGGAGCTCCTACAATGAGCAGTTCTTC TRBJ2-1 - TRBV28 -
CASSTTVYSNQPQHF TGTGCCAGTAGCACGACAGTTTATAGCAATCAGCCCCAGCATTTT TRBJ1-5 - TRBV19 -
CASGLVLANTGELFF TGTGCTAGTGGTTTGGTACTCGCGAACACCGGGGAGCTGTTTTTT TRBJ2-2 - TRBV12-5 -
CASSLIEASGALDEQFF TGTGCCAGCAGCTTAATAGAGGCTAGCGGGGCACTAGATGAGCAGTTCTTC TRBJ2-1 TRBD2 TRBV11-2 -
CASSQELSTDTQYF TGTGCCAGCAGCCAAGAGTTGAGCACAGATACGCAGTATTTT TRBJ2-3 - TRBV14 -
CASSLGGQGGEQYF TGTGCCAGCAGCTTAGGCGGACAGGGCGGCGAGCAGTACTTC TRBJ2-7 TRBD1 TRBV13 -
CASSRFTESNGYTF TGTGCCAGCTCACGATTTACAGAATCCAATGGCTACACCTTC TRBJ1-2 - TRBV18 -
CASSRGTGLNQPQHF TGTGCCAGCAGCCGAGGGACAGGGTTAAATCAGCCCCAGCATTTT TRBJ1-5 TRBD1 TRBV6-2/TRBV6-3 -
CASSLNAGTGGGQPQHF TGTGCCAGCAGTTTGAACGCCGGGACAGGGGGTGGACAGCCCCAGCATTTT TRBJ1-5 TRBD1 TRBV27 -
CATVGGQGDTMNTEAFF TGTGCCACAGTCGGGGGACAGGGGGATACCATGAACACTGAAGCTTTCTTT TRBJ1-1 TRBD1 TRBV9 -
CASSARTGSYEQYF TGTGCCAGCAGTGCCCGGACAGGCTCCTACGAGCAGTACTTC TRBJ2-7 TRBD1 TRBV2 -
CASSLAGQGSSSAGELFF TGTGCCAGCAGCTTAGCTGGACAGGGGTCTTCGTCGGCCGGGGAGCTGTTTTTT TRBJ2-2 TRBD1 TRBV7-9 -
CASNRGPYTEAFF TGTGCCAGCAACAGGGGGCCGTACACTGAAGCTTTCTTT TRBJ1-1 TRBD1 TRBV14 -
CASSLGQGANTGELFF TGTGCCAGCAGCTTAGGACAGGGGGCAAACACCGGGGAGCTGTTTTTT TRBJ2-2 TRBD1 TRBV7-2 -
CASSLGGHSSSYNEQFF TGCGCCAGCAGCTTGGGAGGGCACTCCAGCTCCTACAATGAGCAGTTCTTC TRBJ2-1 - TRBV5-1 -
CASSPSQGADGYTF TGTGCCAGCAGCCCCAGCCAGGGGGCAGATGGCTACACCTTC TRBJ1-2 TRBD1 TRBV5-4 -
CASRAGTGARGEKLFF TGTGCCAGCAGAGCTGGGACAGGGGCGAGGGGTGAAAAACTGTTTTTT TRBJ1-4 TRBD1 TRBV7-9 -
CASSEAQTHF TGCGCCAGCAGTGAGGCCCAAACGCACTTC TRBJ2-7 - TRBV10-1 -
CASSQDRGQREQYF TGTGCCAGCAGCCAAGATAGGGGACAGCGCGAGCAGTACTTC TRBJ2-7 TRBD1 TRBV3-1/TRBV3-2 -
CAWSVVGFGQPQHF TGTGCCTGGAGTGTAGTTGGGTTCGGTCAGCCCCAGCATTTT TRBJ1-5 - TRBV30 once
CASSSRRGGTEAFF TGTGCCAGTAGTTCACGAAGGGGAGGCACTGAAGCTTTCTTT TRBJ1-1 - TRBV19 -
CASSETGIGSPLHF TGTGCCAGCAGTGAGACAGGGATAGGATCACCCCTCCACTTT TRBJ1-6 TRBD1 TRBV2 -